This T cell receptor beta chain appears in the sequencing data of a study of T-cell reconstitution after alpha-beta-depleted transplantation in children. The authors prepared the TCRbeta library with unique molecular identifiers. TCRdb re-analysed the PCR reads in MiXCR, keeping a single row per CDR3 protein. The table records about 980,000 distinct CDR3 sequences, about 31% of them present only once. This clonotype has only a few counts. The source is a boy under two years old who had a stem cell transplant for SCID, so the T cells may come from the graft donor. Here the sequenced sample was PBMCs, mostly from graft donor cells, taken 360 days after TCRalphabeta/CD19-depleted stem cell transplant.

CDR3 in DNA: TGCGCCAGCAGCCCGACAGGGGAAGAAGTGAACACTGAAGCTTTCTTT. As protein: CASSPTGEEVNTEAFF. V gene TRBV5-1 combines with J gene TRBJ1-1; 8 bases match TRBD1. The CDR3 has 16 amino acids. Germline CDR1 reads SGHRS; CDR2 reads YFSETQ. V was pared by 4 bases and J by 0 bases, with 8 bases of the junction left unmatched.